The 25 T cell receptor beta chains listed next were all sequenced from one sample in a study of T cell changes during pregnancy in multiple sclerosis (dated by TCRdb to the late 2010s). Library method: the immunoSEQ multiplex PCR assay. TCRdb's version of the immuneACCESS table is confined to in-frame rearrangements and falls short of the full clone set. An unresolved V gene accounts for under half of the shortfall where checked; the remainder is of unknown origin. The sample contains fewer than 85,000 clones, 90% to 95% of them found a single time. More than 0.85% of the sample belongs to the ten largest clones. The sequences come from peripheral blood, collected in the second trimester of pregnancy. The receptors come from a female donor with multiple sclerosis, enrolled in a pregnancy study.

V is TRBV5-1 and J is TRBJ2-2, with a weak D call TRBD1 (6 bases). This CDR3 comprises 19 residues. V gave up 4 bases and J gave up 1 base, with 23 bases separating them. The V gene's germline CDR1 is SGHRS and CDR2 YFSETQ. CDR3 sequence (DNA): TGCGCCAGCAGCCATCACCCTTCGGACAGCACCTTGAACACCGGGGAGCTGTTTTTT. Amino acids: CASSHHPSDSTLNTGELFF.

The V gene is TRBV5-1, the J gene TRBJ2-1; 12 bases match TRBD2. Germline loops: CDR1 SGHRS, CDR2 YFSETQ. Trimming at V came to 0 bases and at J to 4 bases, leaving 2 bases not matched to a gene. There are 16 residues in the CDR3. CDR3 nucleotide sequence: TGCGCCAGCAGCTTGGAGCTAGCGGGAGGGTACAATGAGCAGTTCTTC. Translating it yields CASSLELAGGYNEQFF. Full variable domain (remainder filled in from reference TRBV5-1 and TRBJ2-1): KAGVTQTPRYLIKTRGQQVTLSCSPISGHRSVSWYQQTPGQGLQFLFEYFSETQRNKGNFPGRFSGRQFSNSRSEMNVSTLELGDSALYLCASSLELAGGYNEQFFGPGTRLTVL.

The CDR3: CASSFGLAGSYEQYF. The CDR3 DNA follows: TGTGCCAGCAGCTTCGGACTAGCGGGCTCCTACGAGCAGTACTTC. The gene calls are TRBV13 and TRBJ2-7, with 11 bases aligning to TRBD2. J gave up 0 bases and V 3 bases, and 1 base lay outside the gene matches. CDR1 PRHDT and CDR2 FYEKMQ come from the germline V gene (reference sequence). This CDR3 is built from 15 residues.

The DNA for the CDR3 is TGTGCCAGCAGTCAGGGGCAGGGTCGGTACGAGCAGTACTTC. Translated, it gives CASSQGQGRYEQYF. The rearrangement uses TRBV28 and TRBJ2-7, with a tentative D call TRBD1 (6 bases). This CDR3 has 14 residues. The V gene lost 5 bases and the J gene lost 4 bases, with 15 bases spanning the gap. In germline, CDR1 is MDHEN, CDR2 SYDVKM.

This clone was observed a single time. In DNA, the CDR3 is TGTGCCAGCAGCTTAGCAGGCAGGCCCTACGAGCAGTACTTC. It codes for CASSLAGRPYEQYF. V usage is TRBV11-2 and J usage is TRBJ2-7; D is unresolved. V was pared by 1 base and J by 2 bases, with 9 bases between. Germline-derived CDR1 and CDR2 are SGHAT and FQNNGV. The CDR3 is 14 residues long.

This rearrangement joins TRBV7-8 to TRBJ1-5, with D uncertain. Germline V gene lookup returns CDR1 SGHVS and CDR2 FQNEAQ. This CDR3 comprises 12 residues. Deletions cut 11 bases from V and 0 bases from J, with 8 bases between. The CDR3 loop is CALSDSNQPQHF. The CDR3 DNA sequence: TGTGCCCTATCTGATAGCAATCAGCCCCAGCATTTT.

This chain links TRBV5-6 with TRBJ2-1; 8 bases align to TRBD2. This CDR3 spans 17 amino acids. Germline CDR1 reads SGHDT; CDR2 reads YYEEEE. With 10 bases clipped from V and 4 bases from J, the junction kept 19 bases outside the gene matches. The CDR3 DNA sequence: TGTGCCTGCGGGGGGAGGGGCATTCCCACCTCATACAATGAGCAGTTCTTC. This codes for CACGGRGIPTSYNEQFF.

This chain connects TRBV7-2 to TRBJ2-7, with TRBD1 identical over 9 bases. The germline V gene encodes CDR1 SGHTA and CDR2 FQGNSA. The CDR3 contains 15 residues. J was trimmed by 2 bases and V by 5 bases; bases with no gene match: 7. For the CDR3, the DNA is TGTGCCAGCAGCCTCGGACAGGGGTGGACCTACGAGCAGTACTTC. Its translation: CASSLGQGWTYEQYF.

The rearrangement uses TRBV7-8 and TRBJ1-5, with a tentative D call TRBD1 (5 bases). V was cut by 1 base and J by 6 bases, with 13 bases left in between. The CDR3 runs 15 residues. CDR1 is SGHVS, CDR2 FQNEAQ, per germline. The CDR3 is CASSLGGQGVQPQHF. DNA of the CDR3: TGTGCCAGCAGCTTAGGGGGCCAGGGCGTTCAGCCCCAGCATTTT.

V usage is TRBV6-5 and J usage is TRBJ1-1; D might be TRBD1 (5 bases). The CDR3 length is 14 residues. V was trimmed by 6 bases and J by 4 bases, leaving 15 bases between them. Germline V gene sequence: CDR1 MNHEY, CDR2 SVGAGI. CDR3 sequence (DNA): TGTGCCAGCAGCCTTACAGGTGGGCCCACTGAAGCTTTCTTT. Protein: CASSLTGGPTEAFF.

The chain couples TRBV7-9 to TRBJ2-3; 7 bases are shared with TRBD2. The germline V gene has CDR1 SEHNR and CDR2 FQNEAQ (reference sequence). J gave up 0 bases and V 5 bases, and 5 bases lay outside the gene matches. The CDR3 has 15 residues. The CDR3 here is CASSTGLTSTDTQYF. The CDR3 DNA sequence: TGTGCCAGCAGCACGGGACTAACGAGCACAGATACGCAGTATTTT.

The J gene is TRBJ2-1, the V gene TRBV9, with 8 bases aligning to TRBD2. Trimming took 0 bases from V and 7 from J; bases not matched to a gene: 6. Germline V CDR1 and CDR2: SGDLS, YYNGEE. This CDR3 has 15 amino acids. CDR3 region: CASSVESGSWNEQFF. The DNA for the CDR3 is TGTGCCAGCAGCGTAGAAAGCGGGAGTTGGAATGAGCAGTTCTTC.

The V gene is TRBV5-6, the J gene TRBJ1-6, with D maybe TRBD1 (5 bases). V lost 4 bases and J 6 bases, leaving 17 bases between the germline ends. The CDR3 is 16 amino acids. Germline V gives CDR1 SGHDT, CDR2 YYEEEE. In DNA, the CDR3 is TGTGCCAGCAGCCCGCGGCGGGGGAGTAGTAATTCACCCCTCCACTTT. Translation: CASSPRRGSSNSPLHF.

The CDR3 reads CASESRLAGGSSYEQYF. In nucleotides, the CDR3 is TGTGCCAGCGAGAGCCGACTAGCGGGGGGGAGCTCCTACGAGCAGTACTTC. The chain couples TRBV28 to TRBJ2-7; 14 nucleotides agree with TRBD2. Unmatched junction bases numbered 9, after V lost 8 bases and J lost 0 bases. Germline CDR1 MDHEN, CDR2 SYDVKM. This CDR3 has 17 residues.

The chain is built from TRBV14 and TRBJ1-2, with 9 bases aligning to TRBD1. V shed 1 base and J 4 bases; nucleotides not matched to a gene: 4. The CDR3 is 15 amino acids. The germline CDR1 and CDR2 sequences are SGHDN and FVKESK. CDR3 nucleotide sequence: TGTGCCAGCAGCCAAGGACAGGGGGTCGGCTATGGCTACACCTTC. The encoded protein is CASSQGQGVGYGYTF.

The genes are TRBV5-1 and TRBJ2-4, with 11 nucleotides matching TRBD2. There are 18 residues in the CDR3. V was pared by 2 bases and J by 1 base, with 8 bases of the junction left unmatched. Germline CDR1 reads SGHRS; CDR2 reads YFSETQ. The CDR3 spells CASSFPGLAGLAKNIQYF. The CDR3 DNA is TGCGCCAGCAGCTTTCCTGGACTAGCGGGTTTGGCCAAAAACATTCAGTACTTC.

J is TRBJ2-5 and V is TRBV4-1; 11 bases fit TRBD2. From germline, CDR1 is MGHRA and CDR2 YSYEKL. The CDR3 has 17 amino acids. Losses at the gene ends were 3 bases for V and 1 base for J; bases not matched to a gene: 7. The CDR3 here is CASSQLLAGGSQETQYF. CDR3 nucleotides: TGCGCCAGCAGCCAGCTCCTAGCGGGAGGTTCCCAAGAGACCCAGTACTTC.

The chain has TRBV13 and TRBJ2-7, with 13 bases matching TRBD2. The ends lost 11 bases at V and 1 base at J; junction bases unmatched: 8. CDR3 length: 15 amino acids. CDR1 and CDR2 (germline): PRHDT, FYEKMQ (reference sequence). The CDR3 bases are TGTGCCTCCGGGACTAGCGGGACCCGGTCCTACGAGCAGTACTTC. Protein: CASGTSGTRSYEQYF.

This rearrangement joins TRBV27 to TRBJ2-7, with D hard to call. CDR1 MNHEY and CDR2 SMNVEV come from the germline V gene (reference sequence). V was pared by 6 bases and J by 0 bases, with 12 bases between. There are 14 residues in the CDR3. CDR3 sequence (DNA): TGTGCCAGCAGCTACATATCTAGCTCCTACGAGCAGTACTTC. Translated: CASSYISSSYEQYF.

This clone was counted only a few times. This sequence joins TRBV16 and TRBJ1-1; D gene uncertain. V was clipped by 8 bases and J by 3 bases, with 16 bases between them. This CDR3 has 14 residues. The V gene's germline CDR1 is KGHSY and CDR2 FQNENV. CDR3 in amino acids: CASYSQPPDTEAFF. Here the CDR3 DNA reads TGTGCCAGCTACTCACAGCCACCTGACACTGAAGCTTTCTTT.

This chain uses TRBV7-6 with TRBJ1-1; 8 bases line up with TRBD1. The CDR3 runs 13 residues. Germline V CDR1 and CDR2: SGHVS, FNYEAQ. The V and J ends lost 3 bases and 3 bases, in that order; junction bases with no gene match: 0. The CDR3 spells CASSLTGDTEAFF. DNA for the CDR3: TGTGCCAGCAGCTTGACAGGGGACACTGAAGCTTTCTTT.

The genes are TRBV7-6 and TRBJ2-1, with 8 bases lining up with TRBD2. From germline, CDR1 is SGHVS and CDR2 FNYEAQ. This CDR3 contains 17 residues. V shed 3 bases, J shed 0 bases, and the junction held 7 bases outside the gene matches. This CDR3 is CASSFAPGGSSYNEQFF. CDR3 sequence (DNA): TGTGCCAGCAGCTTCGCCCCGGGGGGGAGCTCCTACAATGAGCAGTTCTTC.

This chain uses TRBV2 with TRBJ2-3; 8 nucleotides align to TRBD2. V shed 7 bases, J shed 3 bases, and the junction held 12 bases outside the gene matches. This CDR3 contains 16 residues. CDR1 SNHLY and CDR2 FYNNEI come from the germline V gene. The DNA for the CDR3 is TGTGCCAGCAAATTAGAAGCGGGAGTAGCGACAGATACGCAGTATTTT. Translation: CASKLEAGVATDTQYF.

V is TRBV7-9 and J is TRBJ1-1, with TRBD1 matching 8 bases. V lost 4 bases and J lost 8; bases outside the gene matches: 9. This CDR3 region has 14 residues. Germline V CDR1 and CDR2: SEHNR, FQNEAQ (reference sequence). DNA of the CDR3: TGTGCCAGCAGCTCCGGCGGACAGGGCAGAGAAGCTTTCTTT. Protein: CASSSGGQGREAFF.

The genes are TRBV29-1 and TRBJ2-3; possible D gene TRBD2, 6 bases. This CDR3 spans 16 amino acids. Germline assignment: CDR1 SQVTM and CDR2 ANQGSEA. Trimming removed 5 bases from V and 0 bases from J, with 18 bases in between. CDR3 DNA: TGCAGCGTTACTGAAGTTAGCGGAGTTAGCACAGATACGCAGTATTTT. Its protein product is CSVTEVSGVSTDTQYF.